A selection of T cell receptor beta chains follows, all from one sample in a study of T cells after yellow fever vaccination. From the 5' RACE reads, TCRdb called clonotypes with MiXCR, one entry per CDR3 protein. The sample holds 250,000 or so distinct CDR3 sequences, roughly 3.7% seen once. The source material was PBMCs, sampled 15 days after the yellow fever booster vaccination. These TCRs come from a man younger than 35 who received the YFV17D yellow fever vaccine. The CDR3 runs from the conserved cysteine through the conserved F or W. A D gene is named only where the DNA matches it firmly. The listing skips clone size in some rows; elsewhere it reads once, few, many or a size class.

j_gene: TRBJ1-1; abundance: few; d_gene: NA; v_gene: TRBV7-9; CDR3aa: CASSLTEGTEAFF; CDR3nt: TGTGCCAGCAGCTTAACTGAGGGCACTGAAGCTTTCTTT
j_gene: TRBJ2-5; abundance: many; d_gene: TRBD1; v_gene: TRBV29-1; CDR3aa: CSVEPGTGQETQYF; CDR3nt: TGCAGCGTTGAACCGGGGACAGGGCAAGAGACCCAGTACTTC
j_gene: TRBJ1-2; abundance: many; d_gene: NA; v_gene: TRBV5-1; CDR3aa: CASSFSPTVYGYTF; CDR3nt: TGCGCCAGCAGCTTTTCGCCGACAGTCTATGGCTACACCTTC
j_gene: TRBJ1-5; abundance: many; d_gene: TRBD1; v_gene: TRBV4-1; CDR3aa: CASSQGDRGNQPQHF; CDR3nt: TGCGCCAGCAGCCAGGGGGACAGGGGAAATCAGCCCCAGCATTTT
j_gene: TRBJ1-4; abundance: many; d_gene: NA; v_gene: TRBV11-2; CDR3aa: CASSLREESEKLFF; CDR3nt: TGTGCCAGCAGCTTACGGGAGGAGAGCGAAAAACTGTTTTTT
j_gene: TRBJ2-3; abundance: NA; d_gene: NA; v_gene: TRBV5-1; CDR3aa: CASSVEGRADTQYF; CDR3nt: TGCGCCAGCAGCGTGGAGGGCAGGGCAGATACGCAGTATTTT
j_gene: TRBJ2-7; abundance: many; d_gene: NA; v_gene: TRBV5-1; CDR3aa: CASSLDPGWSSYEQYF; CDR3nt: TGCGCCAGCAGCTTGGACCCAGGGTGGAGCTCCTACGAGCAGTACTTC
j_gene: TRBJ1-2; abundance: many; d_gene: NA; v_gene: TRBV7-8; CDR3aa: CASSLTRENGYTF; CDR3nt: TGTGCCAGCAGCCTAACCAGGGAAAATGGCTACACCTTC
j_gene: TRBJ1-2; abundance: NA; d_gene: NA; v_gene: TRBV7-9; CDR3aa: CASSLGGGGHGYTF; CDR3nt: TGTGCCAGCAGCCTCGGCGGGGGGGGGCATGGCTACACCTTC
j_gene: TRBJ1-1; abundance: many; d_gene: NA; v_gene: TRBV12-3/TRBV12-4; CDR3aa: CACMGMKRDTEAFF; CDR3nt: TGTGCCTGCATGGGCATGAAAAGGGATACTGAAGCTTTCTTT
j_gene: TRBJ1-6; abundance: NA; d_gene: NA; v_gene: TRBV3-1; CDR3aa: CASSQEAGLGSPLHF; CDR3nt: TGTGCCAGCAGCCAAGAAGCAGGGCTAGGCTCACCCCTCCACTTT
j_gene: TRBJ2-3; abundance: many; d_gene: NA; v_gene: TRBV4-3; CDR3aa: CASSQEYLGADTQYF; CDR3nt: TGCGCCAGCAGCCAAGAGTACCTGGGAGCAGATACGCAGTATTTT
j_gene: TRBJ2-1; abundance: many; d_gene: NA; v_gene: TRBV27; CDR3aa: CASGAMSSYNEQFF; CDR3nt: TGTGCTTCGGGGGCCATGAGCTCCTACAATGAGCAGTTCTTC
j_gene: TRBJ1-3; abundance: many; d_gene: TRBD1; v_gene: TRBV12-3/TRBV12-4; CDR3aa: CASRSQGEDTIYF; CDR3nt: TGTGCCAGCAGGTCACAGGGGGAGGACACCATATATTTT
j_gene: TRBJ2-1; abundance: many; d_gene: TRBD2; v_gene: TRBV6-6; CDR3aa: CASRRAGGEQFF; CDR3nt: TGTGCCAGCAGAAGAGCGGGGGGTGAGCAGTTCTTC
j_gene: TRBJ2-3; abundance: many; d_gene: NA; v_gene: TRBV12-3/TRBV12-4; CDR3aa: CASSLGIQYF; CDR3nt: TGTGCCAGCAGTTTAGGTATTCAGTATTTT
j_gene: TRBJ2-7; abundance: many; d_gene: TRBD2; v_gene: TRBV20-1; CDR3aa: CSATPGLAGYSYEQYF; CDR3nt: TGCAGTGCAACCCCCGGACTAGCGGGGTACTCCTACGAGCAGTACTTC
j_gene: TRBJ1-1; abundance: many; d_gene: TRBD1; v_gene: TRBV29-1; CDR3aa: CSVSYRGTRNTEAFF; CDR3nt: TGCAGCGTCTCGTACAGGGGCACAAGGAACACTGAAGCTTTCTTT
j_gene: TRBJ2-1; abundance: many; d_gene: NA; v_gene: TRBV5-1; CDR3aa: CASSYALGSRNEQFF; CDR3nt: TGCGCCAGCAGCTATGCGTTGGGTAGTCGAAATGAGCAGTTCTTC
j_gene: TRBJ2-2; abundance: many; d_gene: NA; v_gene: TRBV3-1; CDR3aa: CASSQDLWGPADTGELFF; CDR3nt: TGTGCCAGCAGCCAAGATCTCTGGGGGCCGGCGGACACCGGGGAGCTGTTTTTT
j_gene: TRBJ1-5; abundance: many; d_gene: NA; v_gene: TRBV6-4; CDR3aa: CASSDGVGRRGNQPQHF; CDR3nt: TGTGCCAGCAGTGACGGCGTCGGACGGCGGGGCAATCAGCCCCAGCATTTT
j_gene: TRBJ1-5; abundance: many; d_gene: NA; v_gene: TRBV20-1; CDR3aa: CSASGGAPTYSNQPQHF; CDR3nt: TGCAGTGCTAGTGGGGGGGCCCCCACTTATAGCAATCAGCCCCAGCATTTT
j_gene: TRBJ1-1; abundance: many; d_gene: NA; v_gene: TRBV11-2; CDR3aa: CASRNMNTEAFF; CDR3nt: TGTGCCAGCAGAAATATGAACACTGAAGCTTTCTTT